This T cell receptor (beta chain) was profiled in a study of blood T cell repertoires in COVID-19. Looking at the study overall: Specimens from acute and convalescent COVID-19 originated in the United States, Italy and Spain. Sources were T cells, B-cell-depleted T cells, or PBMCs; the material itself was cDNA or gDNA.

CDR3 length: 15 amino acids. The germline V gene encodes CDR1 LGHNA and CDR2 YSLEER. The V segment lost 2 bases and the J segment 4 bases; nucleotides outside the gene matches: 0. In Seattle, patients joined the study during active infection and were tracked longitudinally. Source study methods: How many nucleated cells were present was estimated from reference gene primer amplification. Some clones are missing from TCRdb's copy, which holds only in-frame ones; the method was immunoSEQ multiplex PCR. V and J calls and clone size are those listed in that table; D and trimming were worked out from the DNA. The sample carries around 200,000 clones, 83% recorded once.

Sequencing was carried out using peripheral blood. This clonotype was sampled from a woman in her twenties or thirties with COVID-19, enrolled during active disease. The rearrangement links TRBV4-3 to TRBJ2-3; 13 bases are shared with TRBD2. The CDR3 coding sequence is TGCGCCAGCAGCCAAACTAGCGGGAGGGCAGATACGCAGTATTTT. This sequence encodes CASSQTSGRADTQYF.